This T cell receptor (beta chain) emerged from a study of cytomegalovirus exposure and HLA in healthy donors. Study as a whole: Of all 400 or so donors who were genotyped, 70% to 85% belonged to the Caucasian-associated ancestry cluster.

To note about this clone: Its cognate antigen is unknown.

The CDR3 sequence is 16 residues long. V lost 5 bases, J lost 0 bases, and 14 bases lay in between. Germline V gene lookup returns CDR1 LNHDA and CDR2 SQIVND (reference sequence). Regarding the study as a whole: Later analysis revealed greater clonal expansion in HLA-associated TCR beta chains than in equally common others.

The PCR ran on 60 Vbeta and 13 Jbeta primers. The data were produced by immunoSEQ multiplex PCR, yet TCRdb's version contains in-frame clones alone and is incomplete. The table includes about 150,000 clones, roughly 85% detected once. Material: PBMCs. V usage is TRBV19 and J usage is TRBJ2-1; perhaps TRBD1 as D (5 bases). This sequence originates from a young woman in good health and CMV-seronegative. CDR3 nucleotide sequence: TGTGCCAGTAGTCTGTATGGGGCCAGCTCCTACAATGAGCAGTTCTTC. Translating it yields CASSLYGASSYNEQFF.